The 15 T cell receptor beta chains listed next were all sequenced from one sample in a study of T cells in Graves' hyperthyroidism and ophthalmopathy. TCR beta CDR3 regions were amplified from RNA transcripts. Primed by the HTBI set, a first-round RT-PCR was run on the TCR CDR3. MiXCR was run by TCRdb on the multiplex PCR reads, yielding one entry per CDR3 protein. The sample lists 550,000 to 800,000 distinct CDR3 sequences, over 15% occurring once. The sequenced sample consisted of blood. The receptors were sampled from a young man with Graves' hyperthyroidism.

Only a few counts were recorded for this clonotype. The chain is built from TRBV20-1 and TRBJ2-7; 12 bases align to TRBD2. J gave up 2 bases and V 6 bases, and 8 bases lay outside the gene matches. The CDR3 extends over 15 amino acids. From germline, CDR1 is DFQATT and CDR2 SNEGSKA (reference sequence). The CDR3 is CSAKRLAGDPYEQYF. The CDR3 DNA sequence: TGCAGTGCCAAAAGACTAGCGGGAGATCCCTACGAGCAGTACTTC.

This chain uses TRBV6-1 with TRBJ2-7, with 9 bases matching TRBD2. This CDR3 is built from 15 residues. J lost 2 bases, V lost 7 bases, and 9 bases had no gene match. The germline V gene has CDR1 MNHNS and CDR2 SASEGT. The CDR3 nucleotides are TGTGCCAGCAAGGCTAGCGGGACCACTCCCTACGAGCAGTACTTC. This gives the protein CASKASGTTPYEQYF.

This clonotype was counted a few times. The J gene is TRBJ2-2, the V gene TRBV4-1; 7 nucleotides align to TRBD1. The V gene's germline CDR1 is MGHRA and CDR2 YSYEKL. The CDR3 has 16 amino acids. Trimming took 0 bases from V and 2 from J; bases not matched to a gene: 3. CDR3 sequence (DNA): TGCGCCAGCAGCCAAGATCCAGGGGGAAACACCGGGGAGCTGTTTTTT. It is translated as CASSQDPGGNTGELFF.

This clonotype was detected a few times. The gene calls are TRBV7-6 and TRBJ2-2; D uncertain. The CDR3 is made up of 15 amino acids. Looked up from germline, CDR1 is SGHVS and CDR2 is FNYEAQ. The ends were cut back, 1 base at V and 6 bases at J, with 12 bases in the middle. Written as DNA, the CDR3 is TGTGCCAGCAGCTTAGTTGGCAAGACGGCCGGGGAGCTGTTTTTT. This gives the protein CASSLVGKTAGELFF. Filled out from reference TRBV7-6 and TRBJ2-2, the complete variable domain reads GAGVSQSPRYKVTKRGQDVALRCDPISGHVSLYWYRQALGQGPEFLTYFNYEAQQDKSGLPNDRFSAERPEGSISTLTIQRTEQRDSAMYRCASSLVGKTAGELFFGEGSRLTVL.

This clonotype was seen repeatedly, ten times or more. CDR3 amino acids: CASSLTRDSTDTQYF. The CDR3 nucleotides read TGTGCCAGCAGTCTAACCCGGGACAGCACAGATACGCAGTATTTT. The V and J genes are TRBV28 and TRBJ2-3; D is tentatively TRBD1 or TRBD2 (5 bases each). CDR1 is MDHEN, CDR2 SYDVKM, per germline. V lost 5 bases and J 0 bases, leaving 12 bases between the germline ends. The CDR3 is made up of 15 amino acids.

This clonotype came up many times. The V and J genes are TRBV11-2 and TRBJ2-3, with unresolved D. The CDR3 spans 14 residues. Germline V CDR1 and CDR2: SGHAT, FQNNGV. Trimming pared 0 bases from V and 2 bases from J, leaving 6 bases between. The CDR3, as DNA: TGTGCCAGCAGCTTAGAGGGATTCACAGATACGCAGTATTTT. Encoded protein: CASSLEGFTDTQYF.

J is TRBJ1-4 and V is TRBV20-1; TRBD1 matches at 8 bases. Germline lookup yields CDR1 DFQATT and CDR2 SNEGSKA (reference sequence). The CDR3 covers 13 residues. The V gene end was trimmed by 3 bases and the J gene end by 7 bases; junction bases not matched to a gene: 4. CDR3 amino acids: CSASDRGGEKLFF. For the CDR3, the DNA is TGCAGTGCTAGCGACAGGGGTGGTGAAAAACTGTTTTTT.

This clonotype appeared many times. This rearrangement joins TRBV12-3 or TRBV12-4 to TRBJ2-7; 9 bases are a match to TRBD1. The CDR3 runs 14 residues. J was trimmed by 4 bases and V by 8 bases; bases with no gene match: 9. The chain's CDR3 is CASLGSGQGYEQYF. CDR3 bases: TGTGCCAGCTTGGGATCGGGACAGGGTTACGAGCAGTACTTC.

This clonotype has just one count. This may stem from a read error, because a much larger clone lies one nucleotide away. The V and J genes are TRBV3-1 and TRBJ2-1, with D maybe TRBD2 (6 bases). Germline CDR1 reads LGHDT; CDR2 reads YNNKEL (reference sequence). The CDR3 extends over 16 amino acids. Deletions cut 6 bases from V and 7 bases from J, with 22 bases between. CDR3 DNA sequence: TGTGCCAGCAGTCAGCAAGGGGCGAGCCGGGGGAATGAGCAGTTCTTC. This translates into CASSQQGASRGNEQFF.

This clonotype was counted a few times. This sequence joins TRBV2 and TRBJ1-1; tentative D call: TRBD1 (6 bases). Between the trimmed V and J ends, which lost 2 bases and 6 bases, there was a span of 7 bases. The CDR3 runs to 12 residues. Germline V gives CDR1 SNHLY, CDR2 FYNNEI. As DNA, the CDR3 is TGTGCCAGCAGTGAACCAGGGGCTGAAGCTTTCTTT. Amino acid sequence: CASSEPGAEAFF.

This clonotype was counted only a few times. The CDR3 bases are TGTGCCAGCGCAGACCGAGGGCCTTCTCAACGGAACACTGAAGCTTTCTTT. Translating gives CASADRGPSQRNTEAFF. V usage is TRBV7-9 and J usage is TRBJ1-1; the D is unclear. Germline CDR1 is SEHNR and CDR2 is FQNEAQ (reference sequence). This CDR3 comprises 17 residues. Trimming pared 8 bases from V and 1 base from J, leaving 23 bases between.

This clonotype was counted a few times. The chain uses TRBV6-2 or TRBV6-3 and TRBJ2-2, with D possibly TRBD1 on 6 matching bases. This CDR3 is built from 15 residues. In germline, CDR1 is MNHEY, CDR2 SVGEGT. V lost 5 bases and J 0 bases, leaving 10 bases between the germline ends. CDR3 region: CASSPYRANTGELFF. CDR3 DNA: TGTGCCAGCAGTCCCTACAGGGCGAACACCGGGGAGCTGTTTTTT.

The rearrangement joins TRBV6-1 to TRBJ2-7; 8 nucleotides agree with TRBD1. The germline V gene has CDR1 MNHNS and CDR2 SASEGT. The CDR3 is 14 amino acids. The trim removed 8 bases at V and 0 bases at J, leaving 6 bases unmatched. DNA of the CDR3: TGTGCCAGCGGACGACAGGGGATCTCCTACGAGCAGTACTTC. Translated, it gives CASGRQGISYEQYF.

In DNA, the CDR3 is TGCAGCGTTGAACGTGACAGGGGCTACGAGCAGTACTTC. Protein sequence: CSVERDRGYEQYF. This rearrangement joins TRBV29-1 to TRBJ2-7; TRBD1 matches at 8 bases. J was trimmed by 3 bases and V by 2 bases; bases with no gene match: 3. The CDR3 length is 13 residues. Germline CDR1 is SQVTM and CDR2 is ANQGSEA.

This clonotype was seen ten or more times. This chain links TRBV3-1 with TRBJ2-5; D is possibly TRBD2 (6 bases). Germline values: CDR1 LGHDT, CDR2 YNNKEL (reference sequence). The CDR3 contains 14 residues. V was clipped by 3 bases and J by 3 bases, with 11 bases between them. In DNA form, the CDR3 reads TGTGCCAGCAGCCAGCGACTAGTCAAAGAGACCCAGTACTTC. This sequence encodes CASSQRLVKETQYF.